The next 10 T cell receptor beta chains were all read from a single sample in a study of blood T cell repertoires in COVID-19 (dated by TCRdb to the early 2020s). The library was built by means of the immunoSEQ multiplex PCR assay. In TCRdb, the immuneACCESS table is reduced to in-frame sequences with V and J assigned. These tables do not hold every clone; where another copy was compared, an unresolved V gene accounts for under half, and the others remain unexplained. This sample is represented by about 100,000 clones; roughly 88% of them were singletons. Of the sample, about 3% is held by the ten largest clones. Sample: peripheral blood. These TCRs come from a woman older than 75 with acute or convalescent COVID-19.

V gene TRBV6-2 or TRBV6-3 combines with J gene TRBJ2-3, with 11 bases aligning to TRBD2. Germline CDR1 is MNHEY and CDR2 is SVGEGT. This CDR3 spans 17 amino acids. Trimming cost V 2 bases and J 8 bases; bases outside gene matches: 12. The CDR3: CASSYLAGGTLDGTQYF. CDR3 nucleotide sequence: TGTGCCAGCAGTTACCTAGCGGGAGGTACCCTTGATGGTACGCAGTATTTT.

The chain has TRBV18 and TRBJ1-2, with D unclear. Germline lookup yields CDR1 KGHSH and CDR2 LQKENI. The CDR3 has 15 residues. The V gene lost 3 bases and the J gene lost 2 bases, with 13 bases spanning the gap. CDR3 loop: CASSPRAATNYGYTF. CDR3 DNA: TGTGCCAGCTCACCGAGGGCAGCGACCAACTATGGCTACACCTTC.

This chain joins TRBV10-3 and TRBJ1-5; D is possibly TRBD1 (6 bases). CDR3 length equals 13 residues. CDR1 is ENHRY, CDR2 SYGVKD, per germline. Trimming left V 6 bases short and J 7 bases short, with 13 bases between. The CDR3 bases are TGTGCCATCAGCGGGGCAGGGGACCAGCCCCAGCATTTT. Translation: CAISGAGDQPQHF.

CDR3 sequence (DNA): TGTGCCAGCAGTGAAGCACGGAGCTCCTATAATTCACCCCTCCACTTT. Translation gives CASSEARSSYNSPLHF. The chain employs TRBV6-1 and TRBJ1-6; no clear D gene. Deletions cut 0 bases from V and 0 bases from J, with 6 bases between. CDR1 MNHNS and CDR2 SASEGT come from the germline V gene. The CDR3 has 16 residues.

V and J are TRBV7-6 and TRBJ2-7; TRBD2 might be the D (5 bases). The length of the CDR3 is 13 residues. Germline CDR1 and CDR2: SGHVS and FNYEAQ. The germline V and J ends were trimmed by 3 bases and 5 bases, with 11 bases remaining between them. The CDR3: CASSFLGSNEQYF. The CDR3 DNA is TGTGCCAGCAGCTTTCTGGGGAGCAACGAGCAGTACTTC.

The chain has TRBV19 and TRBJ1-2; TRBD1 is a possible D gene (5 bases). The V end was cut by 8 bases, the J end by 5 bases, with 12 bases between. The length of the CDR3 is 12 residues. From germline, CDR1 is LNHDA and CDR2 SQIVND (reference sequence). The CDR3 protein is CASSPGGYGYTF. The CDR3 nucleotides are TGTGCCAGTTCTCCGGGGGGATATGGCTACACCTTC.

The chain carries TRBV19 and TRBJ1-1; 7 bases fit TRBD1. CDR3 length equals 15 residues. J lost 4 bases, V lost 5 bases, and 10 bases had no gene match. Germline V gene lookup returns CDR1 LNHDA and CDR2 SQIVND (reference sequence). DNA of the CDR3: TGTGCCAGTAGTGAAGGACAGGCGTTTCGCACTGAAGCTTTCTTT. Its protein product is CASSEGQAFRTEAFF.

This clone has more than one count but fewer than ten. V is TRBV9 and J is TRBJ1-5, with a weak D call TRBD1 (5 bases). CDR3 length equals 15 residues. V lost 0 bases and J lost 4, with 11 bases in between. Looked up from germline, CDR1 is SGDLS and CDR2 is YYNGEE. CDR3 nucleotide sequence: TGTGCCAGCAGCGTAGATGGACACCCTAATCAGCCCCAGCATTTT. Residues: CASSVDGHPNQPQHF.

The chain recombines TRBV19 with TRBJ1-5, with TRBD1 matching 8 bases. The CDR3 is 14 residues long. CDR1 and CDR2 (germline): LNHDA, SQIVND (reference sequence). The trim removed 9 bases at V and 2 bases at J, leaving 6 bases unmatched. The CDR3 nucleotides are TGTGCCAGCCGTCAGGGGGCTGGCAATCAGCCCCAGCATTTT. Translating it yields CASRQGAGNQPQHF.

V gene TRBV5-4 combines with J gene TRBJ2-3; D call uncertain. V lost 4 bases, J lost 6 bases, and 15 bases lay in between. CDR3 length: 14 amino acids. The germline V gene has CDR1 SGHNT and CDR2 YYREEE (reference sequence). The chain's CDR3 is CASSPPLPADTQYF. The DNA for the CDR3 is TGTGCCAGCAGCCCCCCGCTCCCAGCGGATACGCAGTATTTT. Drawing the rest from reference TRBV5-4 and TRBJ2-3, the complete variable domain is ETGVTQSPTHLIKTRGQQVTLRCSSQSGHNTVSWYQQALGQGPQFIFQYYREEENGRGNFPPRFSGLQFPNYSSELNVNALELDDSALYLCASSPPLPADTQYFGPGTRLTVL.